Following are 27 T cell receptor beta chains from one sample sequenced in a study of blood T cell repertoires in COVID-19. The assay was immunoSEQ multiplex PCR, and TCRdb's table has in-frame clones only and misses some. Of some 490,000 clones in the sample, 70% to 90% were seen once. The sequencing sample was made of peripheral blood. Receptors were obtained from a human donor in a cohort sampled during active COVID-19.

This chain uses TRBV4-1 with TRBJ1-2; D not certain. Germline V gene data show CDR1 as MGHRA and CDR2 as YSYEKL. Trimming took off 3 bases at V and 2 bases at J, with 10 bases between the two ends. The CDR3 contains 14 residues. The CDR3 loop is CASSQSQMNYGYTF. The CDR3 DNA follows: TGCGCCAGCAGCCAGTCACAGATGAACTATGGCTACACCTTC.

This chain uses TRBV27 with TRBJ2-7; 10 positions agree with TRBD2. CDR1 and CDR2 from the germline V gene are MNHEY and SMNVEV (reference sequence). There are 14 residues in the CDR3. J lost 2 bases, V lost 6 bases, and 4 bases had no gene match. CDR3 in amino acids: CASRSSGRAYEQYF. CDR3 in DNA: TGTGCCAGCAGATCTAGCGGGAGAGCCTACGAGCAGTACTTC.

V gene TRBV2 combines with J gene TRBJ1-1, with 8 bases aligning to TRBD1. Germline V lookup: CDR1 SNHLY, CDR2 FYNNEI. CDR3 length: 16 residues. V shed 1 base and J 4 bases; nucleotides not matched to a gene: 8. The CDR3 loop is CASSEEATGGFTEAFF. CDR3 bases: TGTGCCAGCAGTGAAGAGGCCACAGGGGGATTCACTGAAGCTTTCTTT.

The CDR3 loop is CASSLVVSGRVNTGELFF. The DNA of the CDR3 is TGTGCCAGCAGCTTAGTGGTTAGCGGGAGAGTAAACACCGGGGAGCTGTTTTTT. V is TRBV7-6 and J is TRBJ2-2; 9 nucleotides agree with TRBD2. Trimming removed 1 base from V and 2 bases from J; junction bases left unmatched: 8. CDR1 SGHVS and CDR2 FNYEAQ come from the germline V gene. The CDR3 is 18 residues long.

This chain links TRBV6-5 with TRBJ2-3; D may be TRBD1 (5 bases). The CDR3 sequence is 11 residues long. V lost 5 bases and J lost 10, with 10 bases in between. Germline V gives CDR1 MNHEY, CDR2 SVGAGI. CDR3: CASSNQGAQYF. The CDR3 DNA sequence: TGTGCCAGCAGTAATCAGGGCGCGCAGTATTTT.

The sample holds one count of this clone. The V gene is TRBV7-3, the J gene TRBJ2-1, with D possibly being TRBD1 (6 bases). Between the trimmed V and J ends, which lost 1 base and 0 bases, there was a span of 13 bases. CDR1 is SGHTA, CDR2 FQGTGA, per germline. There are 17 residues in the CDR3. In DNA form, the CDR3 reads TGTGCCAGCAGCTTAATGGCGAGGACAGCCTCCTACAATGAGCAGTTCTTC. Translating gives CASSLMARTASYNEQFF.

The rearrangement uses TRBV7-9 and TRBJ1-4, with 11 nucleotides matching TRBD1. Germline values: CDR1 SEHNR, CDR2 FQNEAQ (reference sequence). Losses at the gene ends were 2 bases for V and 7 bases for J; bases not matched to a gene: 6. There are 16 residues in the CDR3. CDR3 DNA: TGTGCCAGCAGCTTATTCGCCGGGACAGGGGGTGAAAAACTGTTTTTT. Translating it yields CASSLFAGTGGEKLFF.

The chain couples TRBV9 to TRBJ1-6, with D hard to call. Germline lookup yields CDR1 SGDLS and CDR2 YYNGEE. V lost 0 bases and J 9 bases, leaving 16 bases between the germline ends. CDR3 length: 16 residues. The CDR3 nucleotides are TGTGCCAGCAGCGTAGCAATTGTACAACCGGGTTCACCCCTCCACTTT. It specifies CASSVAIVQPGSPLHF.

The V and J genes are TRBV5-1 and TRBJ2-3; D is unclear. Trimming took 4 bases from V and 0 from J, leaving 12 bases between them. The CDR3 has 15 residues. The germline V gene has CDR1 SGHRS and CDR2 YFSETQ. The CDR3 coding sequence is TGCGCCAGCAGCGGAGACCGTGGGAGCACAGATACGCAGTATTTT. As protein: CASSGDRGSTDTQYF.

This clone was counted between two and nine times. V gene TRBV12-5 combines with J gene TRBJ1-6; 7 nucleotides align to TRBD1. In germline, CDR1 is LGHNT, CDR2 FRNRAP. This CDR3 is built from 14 residues. V gave up 2 bases and J gave up 9 bases; unmatched junction bases: 4. CDR3 sequence: CASGLMTGSSPLHF. In DNA, the CDR3 is TGTGCTAGTGGTTTGATGACAGGGTCTTCACCCCTCCACTTT. The full variable domain, with the rest looked up from reference TRBV12-5 and TRBJ1-6, is DARVTQTPRHKVTEMGQEVTMRCQPILGHNTVFWYRQTMMQGLELLAYFRNRAPLDDSGMPKDRFSAEMPDATLATLKIQPSEPRDSAVYFCASGLMTGSSPLHFGNGTRLTVT.

Concerning this clone itself: The same CDR3 is also encoded by other DNA sequences in this sample. The chain links TRBV5-1 to TRBJ1-1; D might be TRBD1 (6 bases). This CDR3 has 14 residues. Germline V gene lookup returns CDR1 SGHRS and CDR2 YFSETQ. V was clipped by 0 bases and J by 3 bases, with 9 bases between them. CDR3 region: CASSLERGYTEAFF. The CDR3 region has the DNA TGCGCCAGCAGCTTGGAAAGGGGGTACACTGAAGCTTTCTTT.

The genes are TRBV28 and TRBJ1-5; D may be TRBD1 (6 bases). CDR3 size: 18 residues. Trimming pared 2 bases from V and 2 bases from J, leaving 19 bases between. CDR1 is MDHEN and CDR2 is SYDVKM in the germline V gene. CDR3 loop: CASSLPKRGNRGNQPQHF. CDR3 nucleotide sequence: TGTGCCAGCAGTTTACCTAAAAGGGGGAACAGGGGCAATCAGCCCCAGCATTTT.

On this clone: Other DNA sequences in this specimen translate into the identical CDR3. The rearrangement joins TRBV7-2 to TRBJ2-3, with TRBD1 identical over 9 bases. The V segment lost 3 bases and the J segment 3 bases; nucleotides outside the gene matches: 1. There are 14 residues in the CDR3. The germline gives CDR1 SGHTA, CDR2 FQGNSA. CDR3 coding DNA: TGTGCCAGCAGCTTGGACAGGGGAACAGATACGCAGTATTTT. Translated, it gives CASSLDRGTDTQYF.

This chain connects TRBV9 to TRBJ2-3, with D possibly matching TRBD2 (5 bases). Germline CDR1 SGDLS, CDR2 YYNGEE. Deletions cut 3 bases from V and 8 bases from J, with 13 bases between. The CDR3 runs 13 residues. CDR3 in DNA: TGTGCCAGCAGCGCCTCGATGGGGAGTACGCAGTATTTT. Translated: CASSASMGSTQYF.

J is TRBJ1-2 and V is TRBV6-5, with 11 bases matching TRBD1. The CDR3 is 15 amino acids. Losses at the gene ends were 6 bases for V and 2 bases for J; bases not matched to a gene: 5. CDR1 MNHEY and CDR2 SVGAGI come from the germline V gene. CDR3 loop: CASRSRTGGNYGYTF. The CDR3 DNA is TGTGCCAGCAGATCCAGGACAGGGGGCAACTATGGCTACACCTTC.

Here the CDR3 DNA reads TGTGCCAGCTCACCACCGGACAGGATGGGAGCTTTCTTT. It is translated as CASSPPDRMGAFF. This chain connects TRBV18 to TRBJ1-1, with 7 bases matching TRBD1. Germline assignment: CDR1 KGHSH and CDR2 LQKENI. V trimming: 0 bases; J trimming: 10 bases; junction bases outside the gene matches: 5. The CDR3 contains 13 residues.

The genes are TRBV5-1 and TRBJ2-3; 7 nucleotides line up with TRBD1. The CDR3 totals 15 residues. The germline CDR1 and CDR2 sequences are SGHRS and YFSETQ. With V trimmed by 4 bases and J by 6 bases, 11 bases remained unmatched. The CDR3 reads CASSIPQGKRDTQYF. In DNA form, the CDR3 reads TGCGCCAGCAGCATCCCACAGGGGAAGAGGGATACGCAGTATTTT.

The CDR3 DNA is TGTGCCAGCAGCTTGTTACTGGAGGGCTACGAGCAGTACTTC. As protein: CASSLLLEGYEQYF. This rearrangement joins TRBV5-6 to TRBJ2-7; perhaps TRBD2 as D (6 bases). Germline CDR1 reads SGHDT; CDR2 reads YYEEEE. The ends were cut back, 1 base at V and 3 bases at J, with 11 bases in the middle. CDR3 length equals 14 residues. The entire variable domain, with the rest obtained from reference TRBV5-6 and TRBJ2-7, is as follows: DAGVTQSPTHLIKTRGQQVTLRCSPKSGHDTVSWYQQALGQGPQFIFQYYEEEERQRGNFPDRFSGHQFPNYSSELNVNALLLGDSALYLCASSLLLEGYEQYFGPGTRLTVT.

V gene TRBV5-8 combines with J gene TRBJ1-5; the D gene is possibly TRBD1 (6 bases). Germline CDR1 reads SGHTS; CDR2 reads YDEGEE. The CDR3 runs 15 residues. V gave up 0 bases and J gave up 5 bases, with 12 bases separating them. The CDR3 loop reads CASSLVPGAHQPQHF. CDR3 bases: TGTGCCAGCAGCTTGGTACCAGGGGCTCATCAGCCCCAGCATTTT.

This clone was seen just once. J is TRBJ1-5 and V is TRBV3-1 (or the pseudogene TRBV3-2); tentative D call: TRBD1 (6 bases). CDR1 and CDR2 from the germline V gene are LGHDT and YNNKEL (reference sequence). The CDR3 has 17 residues. With 1 base removed from V and 6 bases from J, the gap between germline ends came to 19 bases. CDR3 residues: CASSQARGRGWGQPQHF. The CDR3 DNA is TGTGCCAGCAGCCAAGCGAGGGGGAGGGGTTGGGGTCAGCCCCAGCATTTT.

This chain connects TRBV5-6 to TRBJ2-6; 8 bases agree with TRBD1. Germline V CDR1 and CDR2: SGHDT, YYEEEE. The trim removed 4 bases at V and 4 bases at J, leaving 7 bases unmatched. This CDR3 has 16 amino acids. For the CDR3, the DNA is TGTGCCAGCAGCCCCACAGGGGGACAGGGGGCCAACGTCCTGACTTTC. This gives the protein CASSPTGGQGANVLTF.

The genes are TRBV30 and TRBJ2-2; D is possibly TRBD1 (5 bases). Germline CDR1 GTSNPN, CDR2 SVGIG (reference sequence). The CDR3 contains 14 residues. V lost 7 bases to trimming and J lost 0 bases, with 12 bases between them. The CDR3 DNA follows: TGTGCCTCAGCGACAGAAACGAACACCGGGGAGCTGTTTTTT. This codes for CASATETNTGELFF.

The chain recombines TRBV5-4 with TRBJ2-5; a weak D match, TRBD2 (7 bases). V lost 7 bases and J lost 4, with 20 bases in between. Germline V gene sequence: CDR1 SGHNT, CDR2 YYREEE (reference sequence). CDR3 length equals 15 residues. The CDR3 DNA reads TGTGCCAGCCGAAAGGCCGGGGGGCGCCGAGAGACCCAGTACTTC. Its protein product is CASRKAGGRRETQYF.

The chain joins TRBV28 to TRBJ2-3; D might be TRBD2 (7 bases). This CDR3 has 15 amino acids. The germline V gene has CDR1 MDHEN and CDR2 SYDVKM. Trimming shortened V by 6 bases and J by 2 bases, and 15 bases separated the two germline ends. Here the CDR3 DNA reads TGTGCCAGCAGGCTGAGGGGGGGGGTCACAGATACGCAGTATTTT. Its protein is CASRLRGGVTDTQYF. The complete variable domain, with remaining parts taken from reference TRBV28 and TRBJ2-3, reads DVKVTQSSRYLVKRTGEKVFLECVQDMDHENMFWYRQDPGLGLRLIYFSYDVKMKEKGDIPEGYSVSREKKERFSLILESASTNQTSMYLCASRLRGGVTDTQYFGPGTRLTVL.

The chain is built from TRBV28 and TRBJ1-1; the D is unclear. The germline CDR1 and CDR2 sequences are MDHEN and SYDVKM. V lost 10 bases, J lost 6 bases, and 12 bases lay in between. The CDR3 totals 11 residues. The CDR3 is CAIQIEAEAFF. Here the CDR3 DNA reads TGTGCCATACAAATTGAGGCTGAAGCTTTCTTT.

The chain has TRBV30 and TRBJ1-2, with 10 positions matching TRBD1. The CDR3 is 15 residues long. After removal of 4 bases from V and 2 bases from J, the junction contained 7 bases not matched to a gene. CDR1 is GTSNPN and CDR2 is SVGIG in the germline V gene (reference sequence). The CDR3 region is CAWKDRGRGNYGYTF. DNA for the CDR3: TGTGCCTGGAAAGACAGGGGGCGTGGAAACTATGGCTACACCTTC.

The sample holds one count of this clone. The chain carries TRBV7-2 and TRBJ2-2, with 7 bases identical to TRBD2. The CDR3 loop spans 18 amino acids. Germline V CDR1 and CDR2: SGHTA, FQGNSA. Germline trimming cut 1 base from V and 4 bases from J; bases unmatched to any gene: 12. Written as DNA, the CDR3 is TGTGCCAGCAGCTTAGTGCCCCCGGGGGGACGAAGCACCGGGGAGCTGTTTTTT. Residues: CASSLVPPGGRSTGELFF.